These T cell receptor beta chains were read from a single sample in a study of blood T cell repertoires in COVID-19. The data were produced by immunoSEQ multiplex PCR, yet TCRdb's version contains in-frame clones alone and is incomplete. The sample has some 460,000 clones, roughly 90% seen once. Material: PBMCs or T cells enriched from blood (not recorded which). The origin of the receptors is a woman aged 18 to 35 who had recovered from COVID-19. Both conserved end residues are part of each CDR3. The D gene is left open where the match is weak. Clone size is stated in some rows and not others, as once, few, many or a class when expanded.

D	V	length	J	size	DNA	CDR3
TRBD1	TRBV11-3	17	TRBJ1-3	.	TGTGCCAGCAGCTTTTGGCCAGGGGGGCCATCTGGAAACACCATATATTTT	CASSFWPGGPSGNTIYF
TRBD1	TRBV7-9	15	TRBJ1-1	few	TGTGCCAGCAGCGCTGACAGGGGAGTGAGCACTGAAGCTTTCTTT	CASSADRGVSTEAFF
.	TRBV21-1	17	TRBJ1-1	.	TGTGCCAGCAGCAAAGTGGCGAAAAAGCACCTAGTGGCTGAAGCTTTCTTT	CASSKVAKKHLVAEAFF
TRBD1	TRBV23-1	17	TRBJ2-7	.	TGCGCCAGCATCTCCCCCGGGACAGGGGGTCGGCGGGACGAGCAGTACTTC	CASISPGTGGRRDEQYF
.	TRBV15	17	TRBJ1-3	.	TGTGCCACCAGCAGAGTGAAGGGGAACCTTCCTGGAAACACCATATATTTT	CATSRVKGNLPGNTIYF
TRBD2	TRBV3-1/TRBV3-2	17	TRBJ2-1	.	TGTGCCAGCAGCCAAGAAAGCCTAGCGGGGGCCTACAATGAGCAGTTCTTC	CASSQESLAGAYNEQFF
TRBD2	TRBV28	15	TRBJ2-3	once	TGTGCCAGCACCTCCAATAGCGGGGCTGGGGATACGCAGTATTTT	CASTSNSGAGDTQYF
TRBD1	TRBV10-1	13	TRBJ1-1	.	TGCGCCAGCAGTGATGGGACAGATATCGAAGCTTTCTTT	CASSDGTDIEAFF
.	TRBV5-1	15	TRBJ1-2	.	TGCGCCAGCAGCTTGGCCGGCACAGGGAACTATGGCTACACCTTC	CASSLAGTGNYGYTF
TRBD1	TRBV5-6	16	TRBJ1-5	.	TGTGCCAGCAGCTCCGGGACAGGGTGGAGGGAACAGCCCCAGCATTTT	CASSSGTGWREQPQHF
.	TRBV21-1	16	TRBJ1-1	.	TGTGCCAGCAGCAAAGGGTCGGCAGGGGGCTTCCCTGAAGCTTTCTTT	CASSKGSAGGFPEAFF
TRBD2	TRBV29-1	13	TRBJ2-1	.	TGCAGCGGCGCGGCTAGCGGGGGTAATGAGCAGTTCTTC	CSGAASGGNEQFF
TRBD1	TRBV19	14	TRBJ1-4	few	TGTGCCAGTAGTATTAGGGACAGAAGAGAAAAACTGTTTTTT	CASSIRDRREKLFF
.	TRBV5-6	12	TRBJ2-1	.	TGTGCCAGCAGCCGGGATAGCGGTGAGCAGTTCTTC	CASSRDSGEQFF
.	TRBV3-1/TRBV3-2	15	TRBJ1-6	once	TGTGCCAGCAGCCAGGGGGCCCTGCTAAATTCACCCCTCCACTTT	CASSQGALLNSPLHF
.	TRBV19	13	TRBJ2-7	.	TGTGCCAGCAGCCGACAGGTAAACTACGAGCAGTACTTC	CASSRQVNYEQYF
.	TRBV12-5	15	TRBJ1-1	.	TGTGCTAGTGGCCCCTACGCAGGGGCGGACACTGAAGCTTTCTTT	CASGPYAGADTEAFF
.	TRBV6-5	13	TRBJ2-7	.	TGTGCCAGCAGTTATTATAACAGGTACGAGCAGTACTTC	CASSYYNRYEQYF
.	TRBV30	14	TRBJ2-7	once	TGTGCCTGGAGTCCCCCCGGGATCTCTGACGAGCAGTACTTC	CAWSPPGISDEQYF
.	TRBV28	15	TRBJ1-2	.	TGTGCCAGCAGCCCTAGAGGGGGGGAGCAGAGGACCTACACCTTC	CASSPRGGEQRTYTF
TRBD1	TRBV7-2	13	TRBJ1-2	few	TGTGCCAGCAGCTTAGGGCAGGGGGGTGGCTACACCTTC	CASSLGQGGGYTF
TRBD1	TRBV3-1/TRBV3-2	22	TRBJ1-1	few	TGTGCCAGCAGCCAAGGCGCCAGGGGACAGGGGGCCAGGGAGGGGAGGAACACTGAAGCTTTCTTT	CASSQGARGQGAREGRNTEAFF
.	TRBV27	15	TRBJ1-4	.	TGTGCCAGCAGTTATCGGGGGGCAGCTAATGAAAAACTGTTTTTT	CASSYRGAANEKLFF
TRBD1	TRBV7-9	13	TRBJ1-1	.	TGTGCCAGCAGCTTACTCACAGGGGCCGAAGCTTTCTTT	CASSLLTGAEAFF
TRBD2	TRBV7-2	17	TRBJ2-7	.	TGTGCCAGCAGCTTAACTAGCGGGGGACCGACCCCCTACGAGCAGTACTTC	CASSLTSGGPTPYEQYF
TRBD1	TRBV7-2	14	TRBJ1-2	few	TGTGCCAGCAGCCATATGGGACAGGCTTATGGCTACACCTTC	CASSHMGQAYGYTF
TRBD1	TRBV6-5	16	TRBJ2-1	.	TGTGCCAGCAGTTACGAAGGGACAGGGAGTTACAATGAGCAGTTCTTC	CASSYEGTGSYNEQFF
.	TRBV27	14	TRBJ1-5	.	TGTGCCAGCAGTCAACAACAGGAGAGTCAGCCCCAGCATTTT	CASSQQQESQPQHF
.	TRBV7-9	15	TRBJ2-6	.	TGTGCCAGCACACAGGTTGCCTCTGGGGCCAACGTCCTGACTTTC	CASTQVASGANVLTF
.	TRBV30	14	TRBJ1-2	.	TGTGCCTGGGATGACACGGGAGGGGCCGGGGGCTACACCTTC	CAWDDTGGAGGYTF
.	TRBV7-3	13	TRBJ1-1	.	TGTGCCAGCAGCTTAGAGGCAAGCACTGAAGCTTTCTTT	CASSLEASTEAFF
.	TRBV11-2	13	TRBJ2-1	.	TGTGCCAGCCTCCGGGACACGCGCAATGAGCAGTTCTTC	CASLRDTRNEQFF
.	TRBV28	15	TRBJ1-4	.	TGTGCCAGCAGTTTAGGACAGAACGATGACGAAAAACTGTTTTTT	CASSLGQNDDEKLFF
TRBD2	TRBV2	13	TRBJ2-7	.	TGTGCCAGCAGTGGACTAGCGAAATACGAGCAGTACTTC	CASSGLAKYEQYF
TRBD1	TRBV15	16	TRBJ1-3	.	TGTGCCACCCAGAGGGGGCGGGACAGCTCTGGAAACACCATATATTTT	CATQRGRDSSGNTIYF
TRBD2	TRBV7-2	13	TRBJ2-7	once	TGTGCCAGCAGCTTCCGGGGGGGATACGAGCAGTACTTC	CASSFRGGYEQYF
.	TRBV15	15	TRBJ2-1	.	TGTGCCACCAGAGAGGCCACATCGGGCTACAATGAGCAGTTCTTC	CATREATSGYNEQFF
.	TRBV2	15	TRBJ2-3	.	TGTGCCAGCAGTTTTGGGCGGGCTAGCAGGGATACGCAGTATTTT	CASSFGRASRDTQYF
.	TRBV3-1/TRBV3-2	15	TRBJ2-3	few	TGTGCCAGCAGCCAAGAGGCGGGGCTCACAGATACGCAGTATTTT	CASSQEAGLTDTQYF
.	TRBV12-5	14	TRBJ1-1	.	TGTGCTAGTGGTTTGGTAGGGGAAGGAGCTGAAGCTTTCTTT	CASGLVGEGAEAFF
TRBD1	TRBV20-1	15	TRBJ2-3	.	TGCAGTGCTAGTATTGTTGGACAGGGGGCCGCCACGCAGTATTTT	CSASIVGQGAATQYF
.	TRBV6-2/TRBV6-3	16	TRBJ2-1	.	TGTGCCAGCAGTTCGGGTCGCCTTAACTCCTACAATGAGCAGTTCTTC	CASSSGRLNSYNEQFF
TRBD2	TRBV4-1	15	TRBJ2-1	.	TGCGCCAGCAGCCCGGGACTAGCAACGAGGAATGAGCAGTTCTTC	CASSPGLATRNEQFF
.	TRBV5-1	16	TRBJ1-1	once	TGCGCCAGCAGCTTGGTAGTATTACAGGGGAACACTGAAGCTTTCTTT	CASSLVVLQGNTEAFF
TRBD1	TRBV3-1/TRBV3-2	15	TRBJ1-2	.	TGTGCCAGCAGCCAGGGCCAGGGGGCTGGCTATGGCTACACCTTC	CASSQGQGAGYGYTF
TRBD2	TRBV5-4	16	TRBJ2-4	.	TGTGCCAGCAGCTTGGCCGGGACTAGCGGGGAAAACATTCAGTACTTC	CASSLAGTSGENIQYF
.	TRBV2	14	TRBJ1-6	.	TGTGCCAGCAGTCGGACAGTCTGGGATTCACCCCTCCACTTT	CASSRTVWDSPLHF
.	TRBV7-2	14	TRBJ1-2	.	TGTGCCAGCAGCTTAGAGGAGGGGCAATATGGCTACACCTTC	CASSLEEGQYGYTF
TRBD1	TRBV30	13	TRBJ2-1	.	TGTGCCTGGAGTAGGGACAGGGGAGATGAGCAGTTCTTC	CAWSRDRGDEQFF
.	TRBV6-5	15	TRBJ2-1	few	TGTGCCAGCAGTTACGCCCCGCGCTCCTACAATGAGCAGTTCTTC	CASSYAPRSYNEQFF
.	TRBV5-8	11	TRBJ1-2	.	TGTGCCAGCGTAGACTACTATGGCTACACCTTC	CASVDYYGYTF
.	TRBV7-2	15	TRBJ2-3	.	TGTGCCAGCAGCTTAATGAGCGGGTCGCGGGATACGCAGTATTTT	CASSLMSGSRDTQYF
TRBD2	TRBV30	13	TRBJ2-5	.	TGTGCCTGCCGGACTAGCGGTCAAGAGACCCAGTACTTC	CACRTSGQETQYF
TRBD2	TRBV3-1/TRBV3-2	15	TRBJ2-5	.	TGTGCCAGCAGCCCTTCAGCGGGGATCCAAGAGACCCAGTACTTC	CASSPSAGIQETQYF
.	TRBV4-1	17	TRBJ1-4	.	TGCGCCAGCAGCCACTCCTATGGGCAGGATTCTAATGAAAAACTGTTTTTT	CASSHSYGQDSNEKLFF